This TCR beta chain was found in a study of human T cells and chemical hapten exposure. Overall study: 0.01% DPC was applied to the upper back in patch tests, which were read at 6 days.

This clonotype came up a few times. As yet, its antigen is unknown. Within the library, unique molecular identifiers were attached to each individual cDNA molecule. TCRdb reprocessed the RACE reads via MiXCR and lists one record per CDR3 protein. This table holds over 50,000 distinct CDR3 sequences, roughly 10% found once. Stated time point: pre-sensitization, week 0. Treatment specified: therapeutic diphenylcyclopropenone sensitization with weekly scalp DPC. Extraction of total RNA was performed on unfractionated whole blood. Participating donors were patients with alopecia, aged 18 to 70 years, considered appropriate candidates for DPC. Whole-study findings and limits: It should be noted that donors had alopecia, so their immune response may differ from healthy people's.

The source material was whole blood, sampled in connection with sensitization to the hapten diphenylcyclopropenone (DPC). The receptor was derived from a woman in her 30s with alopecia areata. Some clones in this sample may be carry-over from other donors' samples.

The CDR3 DNA reads as TGTGCCAGCAGCGCCTCAGGGGCACGCTCCTACGAGCAGTACTTC. Amino acids: CASSASGARSYEQYF. The chain combines TRBV7-6 with TRBJ2-7; tentative D call: TRBD1 (6 bases). CDR1 is SGHVS, CDR2 FNYEAQ, per germline. V was clipped by 5 bases and J by 0 bases, with 14 bases between them. The CDR3 length is 15 residues.